Listed below are T cell receptor beta chains from one sample, sequenced in a study of T cell responses to AZD1222 COVID-19 vaccine. The table came from immunoSEQ multiplex PCR; TCRdb's copy has only in-frame clones and leaves some out. The sample gives about 110,000 clones, about 92% of which show up once; roughly 8.9% is in the top ten. Sample: peripheral blood, taken 28 days after the second AZD1222 dose. The receptors were gathered from an adult who received the AZD1222 COVID-19 vaccine. Each CDR3 is given with its conserved first and last residue.

J gene: TRBJ2-2; V gene: TRBV7-9; CDR3 protein: CASRSRDSNTGELFF
J gene: TRBJ2-1; V gene: TRBV5-5; CDR3 protein: CASSLQLAGGLYNEQFF
J gene: TRBJ2-1; V gene: TRBV12-3/TRBV12-4; CDR3 protein: CASSAWRNEQFF
J gene: TRBJ2-5; V gene: TRBV27; CDR3 protein: CASSSTSGRATETQYF
J gene: TRBJ1-4; V gene: TRBV11-3; CDR3 protein: CASSSNLDKIARATNEKLFF
J gene: TRBJ1-3; V gene: TRBV5-4; CDR3 protein: CASSPGRSSGNTIYF
J gene: TRBJ2-4; V gene: TRBV7-3; CDR3 protein: CASSLKEREARGAKNIQYF
J gene: TRBJ2-4; V gene: TRBV5-1; CDR3 protein: CASSLEAALAKNIQYF
J gene: TRBJ1-2; V gene: TRBV5-1; CDR3 protein: CASSLAPGRADNYGYTF
J gene: TRBJ1-2; V gene: TRBV5-1; CDR3 protein: CASSPGTAGPYGYTF
J gene: TRBJ1-5; V gene: TRBV4-2; CDR3 protein: CASSRGGERSNQPQHF
J gene: TRBJ1-6; V gene: TRBV28; CDR3 protein: CASSGGQGSNSPLHF
J gene: TRBJ2-1; V gene: TRBV5-6; CDR3 protein: CASSPGGRGYNEQFF
J gene: TRBJ2-3; V gene: TRBV5-1; CDR3 protein: CASSPPSSTDTQYF
J gene: TRBJ1-5; V gene: TRBV7-2; CDR3 protein: CASSASHRGQPQHF
J gene: TRBJ2-3; V gene: TRBV27; CDR3 protein: CAGSPGLAGVSSTDTQYF
J gene: TRBJ2-2; V gene: TRBV28; CDR3 protein: CASSLGAAGSGELFF
J gene: TRBJ2-7; V gene: TRBV10-2; CDR3 protein: CASSEAGTGYYEQYF
J gene: TRBJ2-5; V gene: TRBV7-2; CDR3 protein: CASSFRGPETQYF
J gene: TRBJ1-2; V gene: TRBV5-8; CDR3 protein: CASSWGQDGYTF
J gene: TRBJ2-1; V gene: TRBV14; CDR3 protein: CASSRTDAGFGEQFF
J gene: TRBJ2-2; V gene: TRBV7-3; CDR3 protein: CASSLFASGTGELFF
J gene: TRBJ1-6; V gene: TRBV7-9; CDR3 protein: CASSLTGTGSGSPLHF
J gene: TRBJ2-1; V gene: TRBV3-1/TRBV3-2; CDR3 protein: CASRVGTGVNEQFF
J gene: TRBJ1-5; V gene: TRBV24-1; CDR3 protein: CATSRGGASNQPQHF
J gene: TRBJ1-3; V gene: TRBV11-2; CDR3 protein: CASSLAGGSGNTIYF
J gene: TRBJ2-3; V gene: TRBV5-6; CDR3 protein: CASSLRLGSDTQYF
J gene: TRBJ1-2; V gene: TRBV19; CDR3 protein: CASSITGGTSYGYTF
J gene: TRBJ1-1; V gene: TRBV7-3; CDR3 protein: CASSSRAADTEAFF
J gene: TRBJ1-3; V gene: TRBV7-9; CDR3 protein: CASSLDGISGNTIYF
J gene: TRBJ1-2; V gene: TRBV6-5; CDR3 protein: CASSYSRTGGATGYTF
J gene: TRBJ1-3; V gene: TRBV13; CDR3 protein: CASSRSGTGAENTIYF
J gene: TRBJ1-5; V gene: TRBV2; CDR3 protein: CASSVTKLGQGRDSNQPQHF
J gene: TRBJ2-1; V gene: TRBV7-2; CDR3 protein: CASSPDLGGNEQFF
J gene: TRBJ1-4; V gene: TRBV18; CDR3 protein: CASSPHRWDEKLFF
J gene: TRBJ2-3; V gene: TRBV2; CDR3 protein: CASSEAGRVADTQYF
J gene: TRBJ2-3; V gene: TRBV5-1; CDR3 protein: CASIPPGGGDTDTQYF
J gene: TRBJ2-5; V gene: TRBV24-1; CDR3 protein: CATSEGVGLAGAETQYF
J gene: TRBJ2-5; V gene: TRBV11-2; CDR3 protein: CASSSYGTSGEETQYF
J gene: TRBJ1-2; V gene: TRBV19; CDR3 protein: CASSFGASDYGYTF
J gene: TRBJ1-2; V gene: TRBV10-2; CDR3 protein: CASTTGGTGGSGYTF
J gene: TRBJ1-1; V gene: TRBV7-9; CDR3 protein: CASSLSYENTEAFF
J gene: TRBJ1-2; V gene: TRBV3-1/TRBV3-2; CDR3 protein: CASSHDRNYGYTF
J gene: TRBJ2-1; V gene: TRBV15; CDR3 protein: CATSSGTSGRSREQFF
J gene: TRBJ2-7; V gene: TRBV28; CDR3 protein: CASRRAGVREQYF
J gene: TRBJ1-5; V gene: TRBV9; CDR3 protein: CASSVGLGGQPQHF
J gene: TRBJ2-3; V gene: TRBV5-1; CDR3 protein: CASSLASGASTDTQYF
J gene: TRBJ2-5; V gene: TRBV21-1; CDR3 protein: CAAMSSGGQETQYF
J gene: TRBJ1-5; V gene: TRBV4-1; CDR3 protein: CASSPITGRAQHF
J gene: TRBJ2-1; V gene: TRBV30; CDR3 protein: CAWSPLDGGSMYNEQFF
J gene: TRBJ1-5; V gene: TRBV2; CDR3 protein: CASRRSLNQPQHF
J gene: TRBJ2-7; V gene: TRBV10-1; CDR3 protein: CASKICLGLALYEQYF
J gene: TRBJ2-7; V gene: TRBV28; CDR3 protein: CASGGLAGGLGYEQYF
J gene: TRBJ2-5; V gene: TRBV2; CDR3 protein: CASRVGVQETQYF
J gene: TRBJ2-7; V gene: TRBV6-1; CDR3 protein: CASSEQGLLYEQYF
J gene: TRBJ1-1; V gene: TRBV5-1; CDR3 protein: CASSWGSNTEAFF
J gene: TRBJ1-1; V gene: TRBV18; CDR3 protein: CASSPRTRRDTEAFF
J gene: TRBJ1-2; V gene: TRBV7-2; CDR3 protein: CASSFGAAHGYTF
J gene: TRBJ1-2; V gene: TRBV19; CDR3 protein: CASRIVREFGYGYTF
J gene: TRBJ1-2; V gene: TRBV5-1; CDR3 protein: CASSLEAGTYGYTF